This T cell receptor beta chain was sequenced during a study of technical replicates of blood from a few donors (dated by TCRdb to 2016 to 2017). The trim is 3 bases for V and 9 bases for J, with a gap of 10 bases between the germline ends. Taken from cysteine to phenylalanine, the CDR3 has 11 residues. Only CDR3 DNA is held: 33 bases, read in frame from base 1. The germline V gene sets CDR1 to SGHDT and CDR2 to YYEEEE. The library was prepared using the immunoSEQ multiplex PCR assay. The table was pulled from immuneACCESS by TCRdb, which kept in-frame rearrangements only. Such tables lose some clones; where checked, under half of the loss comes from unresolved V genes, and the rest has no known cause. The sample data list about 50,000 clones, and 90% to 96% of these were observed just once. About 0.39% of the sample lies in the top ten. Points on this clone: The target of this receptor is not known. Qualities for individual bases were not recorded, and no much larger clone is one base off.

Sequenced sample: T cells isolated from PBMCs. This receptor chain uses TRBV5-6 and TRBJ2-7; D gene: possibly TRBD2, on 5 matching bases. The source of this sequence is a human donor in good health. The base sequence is TGTGCCAGCAGCTCGGGATATGGGCAGTACTTC. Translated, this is CASSSGYGQYF.